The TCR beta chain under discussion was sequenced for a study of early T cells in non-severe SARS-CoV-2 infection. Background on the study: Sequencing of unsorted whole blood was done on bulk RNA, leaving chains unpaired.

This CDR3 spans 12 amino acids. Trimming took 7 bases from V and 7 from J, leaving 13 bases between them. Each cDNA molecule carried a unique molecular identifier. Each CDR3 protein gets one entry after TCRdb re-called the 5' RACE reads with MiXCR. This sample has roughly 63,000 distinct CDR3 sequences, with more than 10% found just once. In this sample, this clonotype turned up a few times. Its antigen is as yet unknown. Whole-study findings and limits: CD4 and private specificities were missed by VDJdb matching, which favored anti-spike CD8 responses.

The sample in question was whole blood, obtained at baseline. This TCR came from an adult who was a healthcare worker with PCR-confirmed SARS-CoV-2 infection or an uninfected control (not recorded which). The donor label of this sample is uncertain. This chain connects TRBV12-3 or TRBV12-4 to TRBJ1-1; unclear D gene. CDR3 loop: CASTLTVGEAFF. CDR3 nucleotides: TGTGCCAGCACCTTGACCGTCGGTGAAGCTTTCTTT.